The TCR beta chain under discussion was sequenced for a study of cytomegalovirus exposure and HLA in healthy donors. CDR3 length equals 13 residues. Trimming pared 3 bases from V and 2 bases from J, leaving 5 bases between. The germline CDR1 and CDR2 sequences are SGHTA and FQGNSA. The study ran its PCR with 60 Vbeta and 13 Jbeta primers. The assay was immunoSEQ multiplex PCR, and TCRdb's table has in-frame clones only and misses some. The sample includes about 60,000 clones, 73% of them seen just once. This TCR derives from a man in his fifties in good health and CMV-seronegative. The chain joins TRBV7-2 to TRBJ1-5, with D hard to call. Sequenced input: PBMCs. Here the CDR3 DNA reads TGTGCCAGCAGCTTGCAGGGCAATCAGCCCCAGCATTTT. Translating gives CASSLQGNQPQHF.